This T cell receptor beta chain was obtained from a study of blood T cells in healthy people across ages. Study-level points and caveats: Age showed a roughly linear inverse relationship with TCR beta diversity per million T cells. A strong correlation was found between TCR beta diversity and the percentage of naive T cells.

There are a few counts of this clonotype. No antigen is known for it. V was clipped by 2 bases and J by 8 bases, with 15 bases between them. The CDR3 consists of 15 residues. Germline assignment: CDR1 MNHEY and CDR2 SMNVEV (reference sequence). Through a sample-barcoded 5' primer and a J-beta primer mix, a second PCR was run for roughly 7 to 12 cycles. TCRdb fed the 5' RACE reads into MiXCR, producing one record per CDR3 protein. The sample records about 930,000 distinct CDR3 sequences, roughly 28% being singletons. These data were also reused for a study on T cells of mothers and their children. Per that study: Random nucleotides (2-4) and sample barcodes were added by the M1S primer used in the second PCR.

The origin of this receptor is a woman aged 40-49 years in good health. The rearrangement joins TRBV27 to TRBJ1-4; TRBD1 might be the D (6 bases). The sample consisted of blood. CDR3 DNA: TGTGCCAGCAGTTTAGGGGGCAGCCAAGGGGAAAAACTGTTTTTT. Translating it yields CASSLGGSQGEKLFF.